The rows below give T cell receptor beta chains drawn from one sample of a study of blood T cells in healthy people across ages. MiXCR, applied by TCRdb to the 5' RACE reads, yields one record per CDR3 protein. The table shows hundreds of thousands of distinct CDR3 sequences, with 49% occurring only once. Sequencing was carried out using blood. Receptors originate from a woman aged 60-75 years in good health. Both conserved end residues are part of each CDR3. The D gene is left open where the match is weak. Size is stated for part of the rows, as once, few or many counts, or as a class when the clone is expanded.

j_gene	v_gene	abundance	d_gene	CDR3aa	CDR3nt
TRBJ2-7	TRBV7-2	many	-	CASSLPSYEQYF	TGTGCCAGCAGTTTACCTTCCTACGAGCAGTACTTC
TRBJ1-4	TRBV3-1	-	-	CASSQGIYNEKLFF	TGTGCCAGCAGCCAAGGGATATATAATGAAAAACTGTTTTTT
TRBJ2-3	TRBV12-3/TRBV12-4	few	-	CASSFRIGSDTQYF	TGTGCCAGCAGTTTTAGAATCGGATCAGATACGCAGTATTTT
TRBJ2-7	TRBV7-2	few	TRBD2	CASSSTSGSFSEQYF	TGTGCCAGCAGCTCCACTAGCGGGAGTTTCTCGGAGCAGTACTTC
TRBJ2-1	TRBV10-3	-	TRBD2	CAISTNPGTNKAFNEQFF	TGTGCCATCAGTACAAACCCCGGGACTAACAAAGCTTTCAATGAGCAGTTCTTC
TRBJ1-2	TRBV6-2/TRBV6-3	once	TRBD1	CASYGQDRNYGYTF	TGTGCCAGCTACGGACAGGACCGGAACTATGGCTACACCTTC
TRBJ2-1	TRBV20-1	-	-	CSAPVFYNEQFF	TGCAGTGCTCCAGTCTTCTACAATGAGCAGTTCTTC
TRBJ2-4	TRBV5-1	-	-	CASSLDGARAKNIQYF	TGCGCCAGCAGCTTGGATGGGGCGCGGGCCAAAAACATTCAGTACTTC
TRBJ2-7	TRBV6-4	once	-	CASSRTQDHEQYF	TGTGCCAGCAGTCGGACTCAGGACCATGAGCAGTACTTC
TRBJ2-5	TRBV12-3/TRBV12-4	few	TRBD2	CASSLGTSREQYF	TGTGCCAGCAGTCTCGGGACTAGCAGGGAGCAGTACTTC
TRBJ2-5	TRBV5-1	many	TRBD1	CASSSKDRGLSETQYF	TGCGCCAGCAGCTCCAAGGACAGGGGATTATCGGAGACCCAGTACTTC
TRBJ2-7	TRBV20-1	-	-	CSARDPGKTSFNEQYF	TGCAGTGCTAGAGATCCGGGAAAGACAAGCTTCAACGAGCAGTACTTC
TRBJ2-3	TRBV6-2/TRBV6-3	-	TRBD2	CASGLASSTDTQYF	TGTGCCAGCGGACTAGCCTCTAGCACAGATACGCAGTATTTT
TRBJ2-7	TRBV24-1	-	-	CATGDLHFCREPTYEQYF	TGTGCCACCGGTGATTTGCATTTTTGTCGGGAGCCTACCTACGAGCAGTACTTC
TRBJ2-5	TRBV7-9	-	-	CASSPDGSGLETQYF	TGTGCCAGCAGCCCCGACGGGTCAGGGTTGGAGACCCAGTACTTC
TRBJ2-1	TRBV29-1	-	TRBD2	CSTRGVAGARTYNEQFF	TGCAGCACCCGGGGGGTAGCGGGGGCCCGAACCTACAATGAGCAGTTCTTC
TRBJ2-1	TRBV5-1	few	TRBD2	CASSLGDYYNEQFF	TGCGCCAGCAGCTTGGGGGACTACTACAATGAGCAGTTCTTC
TRBJ2-1	TRBV12-3/TRBV12-4	few	-	CASREPGSTPYNEQFF	TGTGCCAGCAGGGAACCCGGTTCGACTCCTTACAATGAGCAGTTCTTC
TRBJ1-5	TRBV7-2	many	-	CASSLGSGASNQPQHF	TGTGCCAGCAGCTTAGGGTCGGGGGCGAGCAATCAGCCCCAGCATTTT